Included here is one T cell receptor (beta chain) sequence, with context. Its cognate antigen is unknown. The study ran its PCR with 60 Vbeta and 13 Jbeta primers. The protocol was immunoSEQ multiplex PCR, while the TCRdb copy is restricted to in-frame clones and leaves out a portion. The sample's table shows under 40,000 clones. The CDR3 runs to 13 residues. CDR1 is SGHNT, CDR2 YYREEE, per germline (reference sequence). The V and J ends lost 4 bases and 4 bases, in that order; junction bases with no gene match: 2. The source of the sample is a study of cytomegalovirus exposure and HLA in healthy donors. The study, taken as a whole, reports: Among TCR beta chains, those listed as cytomegalovirus-associated numbered around 180.

The clonotype was recovered from a woman aged 40 to 49 in good health and CMV-seropositive. Sequenced: PBMCs. V is TRBV5-4 and J is TRBJ2-7; 10 bases align to TRBD1. The CDR3 coding sequence is TGTGCCAGCAGCCGACAGGGGGCGTACGAGCAGTACTTC. The encoded protein is CASSRQGAYEQYF.